This T cell receptor beta chain is drawn from a study of brain T cells in children with intractable seizures. Broader study findings: Pre- and post-surgery blood differed in depth, so pre-surgery absences may be undersampling. Patients' HCMV serostatus was unknown; virus specificity rests on CDR3 similarity alone.

Method: immunoSEQ multiplex PCR; TCRdb's copy keeps in-frame clones and lacks some. The data hold around 80,000 clones, with about 93% observed a single time. Only cases whose brain tissue showed the highest T cell transcript signatures were sequenced. Patients received at least one anti-epileptic drug before surgery. CDR3 length: 13 amino acids. V gave up 8 bases and J gave up 0 bases, with 11 bases separating them. The germline gives CDR1 MNHEY, CDR2 SVGAGI. As for this clone: Its antigen is not known.

This sequence was found in a girl aged 2 to 10 with Rasmussen encephalitis and intractable seizures. The source material was peripheral blood, sampled at surgery. The chain joins TRBV6-5 to TRBJ2-7; the D call may be TRBD1 or TRBD2 (5 bases each). CDR3 sequence reads: CASAAGSSYEQYF. CDR3 coding DNA: TGTGCCAGCGCCGCAGGGAGCTCCTACGAGCAGTACTTC.